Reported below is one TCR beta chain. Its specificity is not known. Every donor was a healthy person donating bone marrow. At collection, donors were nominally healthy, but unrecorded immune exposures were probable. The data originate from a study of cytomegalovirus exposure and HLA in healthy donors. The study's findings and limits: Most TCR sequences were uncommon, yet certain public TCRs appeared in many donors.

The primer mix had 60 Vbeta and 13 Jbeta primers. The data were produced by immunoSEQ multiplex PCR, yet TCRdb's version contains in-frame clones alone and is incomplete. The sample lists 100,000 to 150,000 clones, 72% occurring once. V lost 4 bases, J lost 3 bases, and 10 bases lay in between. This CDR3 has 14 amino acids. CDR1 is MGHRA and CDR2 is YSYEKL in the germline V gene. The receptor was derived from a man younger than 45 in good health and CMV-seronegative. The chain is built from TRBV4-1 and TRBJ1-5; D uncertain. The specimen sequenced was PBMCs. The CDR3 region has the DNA TGCGCCAGCAGCCCCCAGTTATTCAATCAGCCCCAGCATTTT. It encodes CASSPQLFNQPQHF.